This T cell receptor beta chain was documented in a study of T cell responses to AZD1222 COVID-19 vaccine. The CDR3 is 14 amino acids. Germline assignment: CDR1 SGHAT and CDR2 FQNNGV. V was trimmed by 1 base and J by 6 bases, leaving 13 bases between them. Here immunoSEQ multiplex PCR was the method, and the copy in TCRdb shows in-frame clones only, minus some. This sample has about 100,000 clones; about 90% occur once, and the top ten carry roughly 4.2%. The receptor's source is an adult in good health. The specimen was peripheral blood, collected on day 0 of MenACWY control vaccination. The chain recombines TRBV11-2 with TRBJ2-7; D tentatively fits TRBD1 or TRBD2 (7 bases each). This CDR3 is CASSLGEGAFEQYF. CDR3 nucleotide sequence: TGTGCCAGCAGCTTAGGGGAGGGGGCTTTCGAGCAGTACTTC.